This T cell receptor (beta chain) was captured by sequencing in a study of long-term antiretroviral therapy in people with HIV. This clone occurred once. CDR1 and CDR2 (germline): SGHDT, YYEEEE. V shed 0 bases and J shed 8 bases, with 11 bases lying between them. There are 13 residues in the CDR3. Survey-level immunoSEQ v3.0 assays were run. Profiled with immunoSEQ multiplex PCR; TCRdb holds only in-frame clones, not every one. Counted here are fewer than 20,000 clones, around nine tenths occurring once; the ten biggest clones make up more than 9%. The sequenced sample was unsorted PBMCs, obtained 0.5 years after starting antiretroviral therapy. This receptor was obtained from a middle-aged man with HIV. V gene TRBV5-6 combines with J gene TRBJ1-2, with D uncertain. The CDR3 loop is CASSLAGSQGYTF. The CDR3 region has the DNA TGTGCCAGCAGCTTGGCCGGGTCTCAGGGCTACACCTTC.